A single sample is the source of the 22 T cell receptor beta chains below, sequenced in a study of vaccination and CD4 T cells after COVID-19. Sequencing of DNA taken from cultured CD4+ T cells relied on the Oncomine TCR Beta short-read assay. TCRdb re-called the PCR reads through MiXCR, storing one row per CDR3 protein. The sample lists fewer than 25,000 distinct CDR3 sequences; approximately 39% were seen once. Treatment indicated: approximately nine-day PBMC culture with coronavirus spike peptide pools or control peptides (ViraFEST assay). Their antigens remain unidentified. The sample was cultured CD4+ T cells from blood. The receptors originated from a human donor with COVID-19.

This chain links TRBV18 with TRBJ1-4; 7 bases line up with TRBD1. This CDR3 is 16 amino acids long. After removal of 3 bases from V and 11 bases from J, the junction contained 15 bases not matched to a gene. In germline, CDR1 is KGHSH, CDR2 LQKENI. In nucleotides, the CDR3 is TGTGCCAGCTCACCGATTCCAGGGGGGGACGTTGTCAAACTGTTTTTT. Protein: CASSPIPGGDVVKLFF.

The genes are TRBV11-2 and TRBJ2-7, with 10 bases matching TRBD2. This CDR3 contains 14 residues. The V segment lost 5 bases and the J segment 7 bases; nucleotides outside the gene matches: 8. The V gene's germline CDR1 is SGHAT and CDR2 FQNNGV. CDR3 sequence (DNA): TGTGCCAGCAGCCGCGGAGCGGGGGGGCGGGAGCAGTACTTC. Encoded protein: CASSRGAGGREQYF.

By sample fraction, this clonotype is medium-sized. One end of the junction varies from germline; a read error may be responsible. CDR3 amino acids: CSAREASGEYTF. The CDR3 bases are TGCAGTGCAAGAGAAGCCTCGGGAGAGTACACCTTC. The chain uses TRBV20-1 and TRBJ1-2, with D unclear. This CDR3 contains 12 residues. Germline assignment: CDR1 DFQATT and CDR2 SNEGSKA (reference sequence).

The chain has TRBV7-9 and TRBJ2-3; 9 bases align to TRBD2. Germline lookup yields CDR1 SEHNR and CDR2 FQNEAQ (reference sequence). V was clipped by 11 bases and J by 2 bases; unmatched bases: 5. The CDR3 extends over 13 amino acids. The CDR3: CAPVAGATDTQYF. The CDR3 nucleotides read TGTGCCCCGGTAGCGGGGGCCACAGATACGCAGTATTTT.

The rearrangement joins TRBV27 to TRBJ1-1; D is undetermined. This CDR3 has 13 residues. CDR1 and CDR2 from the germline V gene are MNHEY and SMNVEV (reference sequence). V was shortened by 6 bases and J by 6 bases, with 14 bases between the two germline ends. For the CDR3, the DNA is TGTGCCAGCAGATCCGTCGTGGGATCTGAAGCTTTCTTT. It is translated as CASRSVVGSEAFF.

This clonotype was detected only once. As DNA, the CDR3 is TGCGCCAGCAGCCAAGTCAATTTGGTTGCGTTCACCGGGGAGCTGTTTTTT. It is translated as CASSQVNLVAFTGELFF. This sequence joins TRBV4-1 and TRBJ2-2; D is unresolved. V lost 1 base and J lost 4, with 16 bases in between. This CDR3 has 17 amino acids. The germline V gene encodes CDR1 MGHRA and CDR2 YSYEKL.

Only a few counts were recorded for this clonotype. CDR3 nucleotide sequence: TGTGCCAGTAGTAGTAGGAGAGGGGGGCAAGAGACCCAGTACTTC. The encoded protein is CASSSRRGGQETQYF. The chain combines TRBV19 with TRBJ2-5; D is perhaps TRBD1 or TRBD2 (6 bases each). V lost 4 bases, J lost 2 bases, and 14 bases lay in between. CDR1 is LNHDA and CDR2 is SQIVND in the germline V gene (reference sequence). The CDR3 runs to 15 residues.

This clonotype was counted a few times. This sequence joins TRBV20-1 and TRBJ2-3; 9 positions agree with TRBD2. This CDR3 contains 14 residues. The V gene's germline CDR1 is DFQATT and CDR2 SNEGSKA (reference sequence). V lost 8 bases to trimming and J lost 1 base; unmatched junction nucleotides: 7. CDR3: CSWELAGRTDTQYF. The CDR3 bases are TGCAGTTGGGAGCTAGCGGGGCGCACAGATACGCAGTATTTT.

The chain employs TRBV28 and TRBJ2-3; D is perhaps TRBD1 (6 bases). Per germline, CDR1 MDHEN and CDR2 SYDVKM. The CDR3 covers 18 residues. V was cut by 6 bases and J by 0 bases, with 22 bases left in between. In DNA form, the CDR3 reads TGTGCCAGCAGCTCCTCATTACAGGACAGAACTAGCACAGATACGCAGTATTTT. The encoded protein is CASSSSLQDRTSTDTQYF.

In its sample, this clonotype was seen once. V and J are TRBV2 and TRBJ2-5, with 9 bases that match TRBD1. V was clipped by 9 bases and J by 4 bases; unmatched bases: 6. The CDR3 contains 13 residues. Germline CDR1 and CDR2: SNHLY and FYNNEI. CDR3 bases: TGTGCCAGTTTCCGGGACAGGGTAGAGACCCAGTACTTC. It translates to CASFRDRVETQYF.

The CDR3 protein is CSAVQGTNTGELFF. For the CDR3, the DNA is TGCAGCGCGGTACAGGGGACGAACACCGGGGAGCTGTTTTTT. The chain employs TRBV29-1 and TRBJ2-2, with 7 bases matching TRBD1. With 7 bases clipped from V and 0 bases from J, the junction kept 5 bases outside the gene matches. Looked up from germline, CDR1 is SQVTM and CDR2 is ANQGSEA. The CDR3 is 14 residues long.

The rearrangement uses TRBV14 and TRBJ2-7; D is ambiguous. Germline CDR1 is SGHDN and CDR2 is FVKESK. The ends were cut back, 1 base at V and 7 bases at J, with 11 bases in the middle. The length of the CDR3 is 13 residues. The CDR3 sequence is CASSQGKVGEQYF. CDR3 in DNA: TGTGCCAGCAGCCAAGGAAAGGTGGGGGAGCAGTACTTC.

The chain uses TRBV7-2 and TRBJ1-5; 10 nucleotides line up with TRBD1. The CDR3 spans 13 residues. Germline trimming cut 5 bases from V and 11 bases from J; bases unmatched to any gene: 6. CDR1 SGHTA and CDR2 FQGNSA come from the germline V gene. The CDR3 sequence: CASSRDRGKSQHF. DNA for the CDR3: TGTGCCAGCAGCCGGGACAGGGGAAAGTCCCAGCATTTT.

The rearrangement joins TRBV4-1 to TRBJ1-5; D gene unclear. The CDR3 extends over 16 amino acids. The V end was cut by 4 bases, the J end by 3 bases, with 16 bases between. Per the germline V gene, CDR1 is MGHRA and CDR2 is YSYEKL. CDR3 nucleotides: TGCGCCAGCAGCCTTAGGAGAGGGAGGGACAATCAGCCCCAGCATTTT. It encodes CASSLRRGRDNQPQHF.

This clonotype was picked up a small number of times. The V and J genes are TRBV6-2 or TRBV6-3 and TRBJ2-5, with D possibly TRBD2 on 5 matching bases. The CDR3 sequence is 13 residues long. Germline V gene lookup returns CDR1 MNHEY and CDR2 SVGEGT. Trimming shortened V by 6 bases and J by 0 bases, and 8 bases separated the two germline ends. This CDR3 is CASRVANQETQYF. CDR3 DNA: TGTGCCAGCAGAGTAGCGAACCAAGAGACCCAGTACTTC.

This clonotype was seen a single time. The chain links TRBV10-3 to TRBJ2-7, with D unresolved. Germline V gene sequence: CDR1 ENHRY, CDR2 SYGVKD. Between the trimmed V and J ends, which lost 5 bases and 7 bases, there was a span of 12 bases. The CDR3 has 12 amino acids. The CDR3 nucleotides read TGTGCCATCAGTCCAGACGGTTGGGAGCAGTACTTC. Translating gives CAISPDGWEQYF.

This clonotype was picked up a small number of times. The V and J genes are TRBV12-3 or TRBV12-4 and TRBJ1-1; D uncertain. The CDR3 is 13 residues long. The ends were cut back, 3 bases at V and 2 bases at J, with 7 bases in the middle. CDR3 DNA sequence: TGTGCCAGCAGTTTTAGGGCCAACACTGAAGCTTTCTTT. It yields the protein CASSFRANTEAFF.

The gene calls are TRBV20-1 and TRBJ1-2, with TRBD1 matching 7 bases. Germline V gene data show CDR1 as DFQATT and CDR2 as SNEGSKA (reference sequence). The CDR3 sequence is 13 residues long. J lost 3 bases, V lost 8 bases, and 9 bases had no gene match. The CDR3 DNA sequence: TGCAGTACCCTGGACAGGTCCGACTATGGCTACACCTTC. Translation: CSTLDRSDYGYTF.

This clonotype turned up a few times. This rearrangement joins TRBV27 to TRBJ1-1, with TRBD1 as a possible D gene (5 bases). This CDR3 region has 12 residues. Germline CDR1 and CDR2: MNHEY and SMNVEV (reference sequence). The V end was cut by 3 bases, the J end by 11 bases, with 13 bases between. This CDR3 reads CASSLDGREAFF. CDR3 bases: TGTGCCAGCAGTTTGGACGGCAGGGAGGCTTTCTTT.

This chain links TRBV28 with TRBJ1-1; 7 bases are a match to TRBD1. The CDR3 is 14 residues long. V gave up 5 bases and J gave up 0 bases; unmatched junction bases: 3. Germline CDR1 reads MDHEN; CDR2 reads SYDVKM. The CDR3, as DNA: TGTGCCAGCAGTCGGGACAGTCTGAACACTGAAGCTTTCTTT. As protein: CASSRDSLNTEAFF.

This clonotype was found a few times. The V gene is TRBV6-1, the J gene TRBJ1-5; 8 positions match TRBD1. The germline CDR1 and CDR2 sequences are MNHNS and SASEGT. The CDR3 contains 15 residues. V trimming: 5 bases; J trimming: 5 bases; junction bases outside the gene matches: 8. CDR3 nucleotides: TGTGCCAGCAGTCAAGAGACAGGGGCTTATCAGCCCCAGCATTTT. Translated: CASSQETGAYQPQHF.

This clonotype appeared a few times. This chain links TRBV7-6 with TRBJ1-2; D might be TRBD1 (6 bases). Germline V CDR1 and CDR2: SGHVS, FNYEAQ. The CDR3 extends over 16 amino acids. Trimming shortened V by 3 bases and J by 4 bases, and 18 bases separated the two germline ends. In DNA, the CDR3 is TGTGCCAGCAGCTTGTTCGGGGGCCAGGGAGCCTATGGCTACACCTTC. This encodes CASSLFGGQGAYGYTF.